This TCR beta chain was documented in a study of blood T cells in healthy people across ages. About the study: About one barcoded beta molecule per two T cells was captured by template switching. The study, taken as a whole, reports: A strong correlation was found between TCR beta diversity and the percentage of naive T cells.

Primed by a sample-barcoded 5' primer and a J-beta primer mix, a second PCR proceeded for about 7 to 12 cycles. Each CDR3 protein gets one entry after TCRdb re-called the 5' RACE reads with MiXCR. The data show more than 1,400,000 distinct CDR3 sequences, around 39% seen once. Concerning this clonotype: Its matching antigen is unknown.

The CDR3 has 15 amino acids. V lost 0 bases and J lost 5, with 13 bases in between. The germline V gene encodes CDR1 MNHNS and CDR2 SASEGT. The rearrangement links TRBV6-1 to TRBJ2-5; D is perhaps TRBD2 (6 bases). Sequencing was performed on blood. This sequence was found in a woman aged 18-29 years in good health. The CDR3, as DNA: TGTGCCAGCAGTGAAGCGCCCGGGGGAGTGGAGACCCAGTACTTC. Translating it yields CASSEAPGGVETQYF.